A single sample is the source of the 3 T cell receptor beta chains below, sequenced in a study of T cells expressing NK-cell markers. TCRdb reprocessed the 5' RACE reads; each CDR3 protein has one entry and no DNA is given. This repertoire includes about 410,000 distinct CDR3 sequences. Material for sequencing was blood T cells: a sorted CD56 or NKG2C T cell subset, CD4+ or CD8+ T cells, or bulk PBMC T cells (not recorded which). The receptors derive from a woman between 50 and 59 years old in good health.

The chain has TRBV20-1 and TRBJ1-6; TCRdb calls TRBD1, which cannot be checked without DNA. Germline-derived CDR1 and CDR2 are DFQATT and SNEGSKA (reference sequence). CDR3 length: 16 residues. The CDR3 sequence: CSGRDRGLSGDSPLHF.

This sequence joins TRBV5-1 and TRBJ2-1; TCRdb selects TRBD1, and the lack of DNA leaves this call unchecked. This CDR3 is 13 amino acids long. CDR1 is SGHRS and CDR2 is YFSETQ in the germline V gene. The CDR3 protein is CASSRDRAAEQFF.

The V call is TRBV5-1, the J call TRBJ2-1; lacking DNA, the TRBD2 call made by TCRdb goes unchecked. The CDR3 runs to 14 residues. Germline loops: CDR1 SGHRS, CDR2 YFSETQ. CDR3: CASSFLAASNEQFF.